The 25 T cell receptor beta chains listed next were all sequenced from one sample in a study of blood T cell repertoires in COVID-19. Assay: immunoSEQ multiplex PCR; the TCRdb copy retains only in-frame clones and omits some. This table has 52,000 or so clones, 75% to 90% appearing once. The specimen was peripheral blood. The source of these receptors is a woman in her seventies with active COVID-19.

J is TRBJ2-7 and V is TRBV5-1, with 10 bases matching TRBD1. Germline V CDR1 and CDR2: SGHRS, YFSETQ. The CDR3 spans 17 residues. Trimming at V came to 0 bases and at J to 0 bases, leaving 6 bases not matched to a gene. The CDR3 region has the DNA TGCGCCAGCAGCTTGGCTCGAGGGGACAGGGGCTCCTACGAGCAGTACTTC. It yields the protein CASSLARGDRGSYEQYF.

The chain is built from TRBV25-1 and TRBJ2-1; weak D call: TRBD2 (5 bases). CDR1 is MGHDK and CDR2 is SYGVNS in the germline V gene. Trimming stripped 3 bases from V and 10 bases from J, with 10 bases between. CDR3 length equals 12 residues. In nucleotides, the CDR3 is TGTGCCAGCAGTGATCCCGGGGAGGAGCAGTTCTTC. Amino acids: CASSDPGEEQFF.

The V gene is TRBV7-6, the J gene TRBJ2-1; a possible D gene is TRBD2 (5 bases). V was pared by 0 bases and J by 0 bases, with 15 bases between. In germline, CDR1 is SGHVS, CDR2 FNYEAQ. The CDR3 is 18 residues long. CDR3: CASSLAHSSSSSYNEQFF. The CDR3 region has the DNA TGTGCCAGCAGCTTAGCGCATTCTAGCTCCAGCTCCTACAATGAGCAGTTCTTC.

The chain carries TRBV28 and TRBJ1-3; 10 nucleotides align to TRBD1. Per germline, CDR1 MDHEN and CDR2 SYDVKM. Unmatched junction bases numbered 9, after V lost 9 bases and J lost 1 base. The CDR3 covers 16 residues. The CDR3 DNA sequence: TGTGCCAGAGACAGGGGGCATCTGAATTCTGGAAACACCATATATTTT. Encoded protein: CARDRGHLNSGNTIYF.

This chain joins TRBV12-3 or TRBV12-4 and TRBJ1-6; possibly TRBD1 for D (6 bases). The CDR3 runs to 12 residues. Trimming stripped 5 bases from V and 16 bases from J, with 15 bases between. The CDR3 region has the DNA TGTGCCAGCAGTCCGGGACATCAGCTTCTCCACTTT. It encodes CASSPGHQLLHF.

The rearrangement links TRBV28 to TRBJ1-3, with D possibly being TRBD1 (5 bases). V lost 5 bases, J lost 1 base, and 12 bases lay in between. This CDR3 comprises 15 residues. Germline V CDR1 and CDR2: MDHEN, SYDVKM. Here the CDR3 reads CASSIGGTSGNTIYF. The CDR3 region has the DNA TGTGCCAGCAGTATCGGGGGGACGTCTGGAAACACCATATATTTT.

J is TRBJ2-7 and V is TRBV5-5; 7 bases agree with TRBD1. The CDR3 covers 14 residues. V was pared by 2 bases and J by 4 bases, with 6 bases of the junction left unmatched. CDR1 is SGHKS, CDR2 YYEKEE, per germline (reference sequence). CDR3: CASSFWARGYEQYF. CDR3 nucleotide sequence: TGTGCCAGCAGCTTTTGGGCCAGGGGGTACGAGCAGTACTTC.

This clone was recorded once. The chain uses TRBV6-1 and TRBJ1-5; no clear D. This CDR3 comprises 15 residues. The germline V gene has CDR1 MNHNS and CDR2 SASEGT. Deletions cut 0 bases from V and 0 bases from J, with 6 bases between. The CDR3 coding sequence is TGTGCCAGCAGTGAAGCGGGCAATAGCAATCAGCCCCAGCATTTT. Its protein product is CASSEAGNSNQPQHF.

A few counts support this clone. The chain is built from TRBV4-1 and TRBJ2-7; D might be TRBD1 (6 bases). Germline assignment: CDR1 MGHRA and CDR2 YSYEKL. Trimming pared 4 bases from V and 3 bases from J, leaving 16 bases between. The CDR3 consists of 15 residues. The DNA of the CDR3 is TGCGCCAGCAGCCCTTGGGAACAGGGTGGCTACGAGCAGTACTTC. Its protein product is CASSPWEQGGYEQYF.

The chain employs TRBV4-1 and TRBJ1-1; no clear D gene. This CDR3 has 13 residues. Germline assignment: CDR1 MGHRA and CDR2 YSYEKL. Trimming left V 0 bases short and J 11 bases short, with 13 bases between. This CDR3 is CASSQDVRLLAFF. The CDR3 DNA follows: TGCGCCAGCAGCCAAGATGTAAGACTACTGGCTTTCTTT.

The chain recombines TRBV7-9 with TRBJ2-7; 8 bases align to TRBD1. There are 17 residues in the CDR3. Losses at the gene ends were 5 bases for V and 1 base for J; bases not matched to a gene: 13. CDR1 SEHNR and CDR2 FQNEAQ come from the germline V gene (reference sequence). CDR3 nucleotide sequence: TGTGCCAGCAGCCATCCCACTCAGACAGGGGTTTCCTACGAGCAGTACTTC. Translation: CASSHPTQTGVSYEQYF.

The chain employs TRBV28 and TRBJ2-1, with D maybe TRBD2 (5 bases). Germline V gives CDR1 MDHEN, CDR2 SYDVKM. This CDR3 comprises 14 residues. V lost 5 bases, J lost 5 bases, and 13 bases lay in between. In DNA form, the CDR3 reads TGTGCCAGCAGTAACTCGGGGTCCGACAATGAGCAGTTCTTC. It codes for CASSNSGSDNEQFF. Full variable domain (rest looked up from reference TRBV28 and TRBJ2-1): DVKVTQSSRYLVKRTGEKVFLECVQDMDHENMFWYRQDPGLGLRLIYFSYDVKMKEKGDIPEGYSVSREKKERFSLILESASTNQTSMYLCASSNSGSDNEQFFGPGTRLTVL.

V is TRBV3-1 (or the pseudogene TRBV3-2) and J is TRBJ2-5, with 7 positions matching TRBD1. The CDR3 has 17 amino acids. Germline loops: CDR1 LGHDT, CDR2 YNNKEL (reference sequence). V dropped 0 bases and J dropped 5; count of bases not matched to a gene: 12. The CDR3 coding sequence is TGTGCCAGCAGCCAAGAGGGTGACAGGGCGGTTATTGAGACCCAGTACTTC. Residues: CASSQEGDRAVIETQYF.

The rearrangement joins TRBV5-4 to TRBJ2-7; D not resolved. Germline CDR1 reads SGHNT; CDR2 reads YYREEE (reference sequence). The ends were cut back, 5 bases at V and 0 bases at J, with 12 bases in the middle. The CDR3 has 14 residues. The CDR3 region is CASSSLQISYEQYF. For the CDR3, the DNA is TGTGCCAGCAGTTCCTTACAAATCTCCTACGAGCAGTACTTC. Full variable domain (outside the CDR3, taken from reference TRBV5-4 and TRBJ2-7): ETGVTQSPTHLIKTRGQQVTLRCSSQSGHNTVSWYQQALGQGPQFIFQYYREEENGRGNFPPRFSGLQFPNYSSELNVNALELDDSALYLCASSSLQISYEQYFGPGTRLTVT.

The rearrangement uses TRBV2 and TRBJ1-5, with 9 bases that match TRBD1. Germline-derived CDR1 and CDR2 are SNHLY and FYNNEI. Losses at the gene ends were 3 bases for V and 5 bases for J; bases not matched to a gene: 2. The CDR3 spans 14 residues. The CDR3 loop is CASSEDRGYQPQHF. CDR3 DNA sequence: TGTGCCAGCAGTGAGGACAGGGGCTATCAGCCCCAGCATTTT.

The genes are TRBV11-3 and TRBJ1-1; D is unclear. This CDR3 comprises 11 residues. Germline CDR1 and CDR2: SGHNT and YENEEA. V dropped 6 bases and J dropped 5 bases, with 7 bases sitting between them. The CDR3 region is CASSDGTEAFF. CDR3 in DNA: TGTGCCAGCAGTGACGGGACTGAAGCTTTCTTT.

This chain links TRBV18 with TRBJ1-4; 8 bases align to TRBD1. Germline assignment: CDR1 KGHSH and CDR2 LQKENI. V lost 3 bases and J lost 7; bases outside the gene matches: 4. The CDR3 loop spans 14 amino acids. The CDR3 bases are TGTGCCAGCTCACCGACAGGGGATAGTGAAAAACTGTTTTTT. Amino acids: CASSPTGDSEKLFF. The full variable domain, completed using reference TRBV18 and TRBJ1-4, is NAGVMQNPRHLVRRRGQEARLRCSPMKGHSHVYWYRQLPEEGLKFMVYLQKENIIDESGMPKERFSAEFPKEGPSILRIQQVVRGDSAAYFCASSPTGDSEKLFFGSGTQLSVL.

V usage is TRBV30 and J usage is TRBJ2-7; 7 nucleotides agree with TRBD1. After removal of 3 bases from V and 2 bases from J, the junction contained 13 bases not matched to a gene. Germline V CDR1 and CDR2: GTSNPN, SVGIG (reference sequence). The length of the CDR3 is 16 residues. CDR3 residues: CAWRPGWAGGAYEQYF. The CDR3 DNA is TGTGCCTGGAGACCGGGATGGGCAGGGGGAGCCTACGAGCAGTACTTC.

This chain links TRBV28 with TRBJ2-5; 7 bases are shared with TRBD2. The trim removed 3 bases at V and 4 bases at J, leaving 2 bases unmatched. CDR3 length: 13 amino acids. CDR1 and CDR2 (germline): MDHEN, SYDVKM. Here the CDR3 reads CASSLASGETQYF. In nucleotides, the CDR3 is TGTGCCAGCAGTTTGGCTAGCGGAGAGACCCAGTACTTC.

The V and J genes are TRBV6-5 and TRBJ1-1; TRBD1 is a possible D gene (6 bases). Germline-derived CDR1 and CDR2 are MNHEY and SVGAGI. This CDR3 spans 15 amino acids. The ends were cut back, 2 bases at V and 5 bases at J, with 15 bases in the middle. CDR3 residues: CASSYQQGRKTEAFF. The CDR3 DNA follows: TGTGCCAGCAGTTACCAACAGGGAAGGAAGACTGAAGCTTTCTTT.

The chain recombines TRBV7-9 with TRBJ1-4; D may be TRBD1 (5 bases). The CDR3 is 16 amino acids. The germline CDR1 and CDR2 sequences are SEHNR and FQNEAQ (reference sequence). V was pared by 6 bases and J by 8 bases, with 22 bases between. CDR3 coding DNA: TGTGCCAGCAGGGACGGGTTTACAGGTACCGACGAAAAACTGTTTTTT. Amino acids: CASRDGFTGTDEKLFF.

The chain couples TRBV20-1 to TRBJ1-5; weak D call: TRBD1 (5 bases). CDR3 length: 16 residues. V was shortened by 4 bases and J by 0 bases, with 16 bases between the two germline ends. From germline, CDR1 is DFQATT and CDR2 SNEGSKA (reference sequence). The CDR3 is CSANEGLTLSNQPQHF. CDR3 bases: TGCAGTGCTAATGAGGGACTCACCCTTAGCAATCAGCCCCAGCATTTT.

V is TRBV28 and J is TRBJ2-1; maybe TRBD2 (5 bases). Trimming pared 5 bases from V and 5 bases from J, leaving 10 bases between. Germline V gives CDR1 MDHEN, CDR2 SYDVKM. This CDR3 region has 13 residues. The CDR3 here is CASSIGVDNEQFF. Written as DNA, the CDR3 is TGTGCCAGCAGTATCGGGGTGGACAATGAGCAGTTCTTC.

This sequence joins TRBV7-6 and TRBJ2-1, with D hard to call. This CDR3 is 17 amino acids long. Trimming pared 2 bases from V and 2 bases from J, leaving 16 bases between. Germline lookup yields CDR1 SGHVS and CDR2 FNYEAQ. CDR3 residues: CASSLTQVSLTYNEQFF. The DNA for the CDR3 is TGTGCCAGCAGCTTAACCCAGGTCTCCTTGACCTACAATGAGCAGTTCTTC.

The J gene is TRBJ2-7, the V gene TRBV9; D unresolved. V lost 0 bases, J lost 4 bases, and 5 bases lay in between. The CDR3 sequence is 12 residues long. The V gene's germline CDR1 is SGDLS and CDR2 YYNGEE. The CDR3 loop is CASSVDEYEQYF. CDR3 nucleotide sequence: TGTGCCAGCAGCGTAGACGAGTACGAGCAGTACTTC.